The 29 T cell receptor beta chains below were found in one sample sequenced in a study of control samples from healthy donors and cancer patients. Using immunoSEQ multiplex PCR, the repertoire was profiled, and TCRdb retains in-frame clones only, with some absent. This table holds approximately 30,000 clones, around 94% found once. What was sequenced was blood. Receptor source: a man between 60 and 70 years old in good health.

This rearrangement joins TRBV18 to TRBJ1-5; no clear D gene. V was trimmed by 3 bases and J by 7 bases, leaving 10 bases between them. Germline-derived CDR1 and CDR2 are KGHSH and LQKENI. The CDR3 is made up of 13 amino acids. The CDR3 DNA follows: TGTGCCAGCTCACCGGGTGAAGGGCAGCCCCAGCATTTT. Its translation: CASSPGEGQPQHF.

V usage is TRBV6-2 or TRBV6-3 and J usage is TRBJ1-1, with 7 positions matching TRBD1. This CDR3 is built from 16 residues. CDR1 is MNHEY and CDR2 is SVGEGT in the germline V gene. Losses at the gene ends were 2 bases for V and 4 bases for J; bases not matched to a gene: 10. The CDR3 region is CASSYPPPGGATEAFF. As DNA, the CDR3 is TGTGCCAGCAGTTACCCTCCTCCAGGGGGTGCCACTGAAGCTTTCTTT.

The rearrangement uses TRBV9 and TRBJ1-3; 7 bases are a match to TRBD1. The trim removed 3 bases at V and 4 bases at J, leaving 10 bases unmatched. Germline lookup yields CDR1 SGDLS and CDR2 YYNGEE. The CDR3 extends over 16 amino acids. CDR3: CASSATTGAGGNTIYF. CDR3 coding DNA: TGTGCCAGCAGCGCCACAACAGGGGCTGGAGGAAACACCATATATTTT.

In its sample, this clone was seen once. The V and J genes are TRBV5-6 and TRBJ2-5; perhaps TRBD2 as D (5 bases). V was clipped by 4 bases and J by 5 bases, with 15 bases between them. The CDR3 consists of 14 residues. Germline V CDR1 and CDR2: SGHDT, YYEEEE. In DNA form, the CDR3 reads TGTGCCAGCAGCCCCTACGGGGTCTTGGAGACCCAGTACTTC. It yields the protein CASSPYGVLETQYF.

The genes are TRBV6-1 and TRBJ1-6, with a weak D call TRBD1 (6 bases). V gave up 3 bases and J gave up 1 base, with 7 bases separating them. From germline, CDR1 is MNHNS and CDR2 SASEGT. The CDR3 totals 15 residues. CDR3 sequence reads: CASSERGSYNSPLHF. The CDR3, as DNA: TGTGCCAGCAGTGAGAGGGGGTCCTATAATTCACCCCTCCACTTT.

The chain has TRBV30 and TRBJ1-1, with 7 bases aligning to TRBD1. Trimming took 5 bases from V and 1 from J; bases not matched to a gene: 10. The germline V gene encodes CDR1 GTSNPN and CDR2 SVGIG (reference sequence). The CDR3 totals 15 residues. DNA of the CDR3: TGTGCCTGGGAAGAACAGGGGATAAGGAACACTGAAGCTTTCTTT. Translating gives CAWEEQGIRNTEAFF.

This rearrangement joins TRBV7-2 to TRBJ1-4; D gene unclear. Germline assignment: CDR1 SGHTA and CDR2 FQGNSA. The CDR3 covers 13 residues. V lost 1 base and J lost 8, with 8 bases in between. This CDR3 is CASSLGTVEKLFF. CDR3 DNA sequence: TGTGCCAGCAGCTTAGGTACCGTGGAAAAACTGTTTTTT.

V is TRBV11-2 and J is TRBJ2-3, with TRBD2 matching 9 bases. Trimming cost V 4 bases and J 4 bases; bases outside gene matches: 6. Per the germline V gene, CDR1 is SGHAT and CDR2 is FQNNGV. The CDR3 length is 15 residues. The CDR3 DNA reads TGTGCCAGCAGCTATAGCGGGGGTAGCGCAGATACGCAGTATTTT. This sequence encodes CASSYSGGSADTQYF.

The chain carries TRBV7-9 and TRBJ1-1; D gene ambiguous. The CDR3 sequence is 15 residues long. The V gene's germline CDR1 is SEHNR and CDR2 FQNEAQ (reference sequence). Trimming took off 4 bases at V and 2 bases at J, with 14 bases between the two ends. CDR3 sequence: CASSSDYQGNTEAFF. CDR3 DNA: TGTGCCAGCAGCTCTGATTACCAAGGAAACACTGAAGCTTTCTTT.

The chain joins TRBV7-8 to TRBJ2-7; D is uncertain. There are 11 residues in the CDR3. The V gene's germline CDR1 is SGHVS and CDR2 FQNEAQ. With 3 bases removed from V and 5 bases from J, the gap between germline ends came to 5 bases. The CDR3 is CASSLDHEQYF. CDR3 coding DNA: TGTGCCAGCAGCTTGGACCACGAGCAGTACTTC.

This clone was observed a few times. This chain links TRBV10-2 with TRBJ1-2; no firm D call. Germline V gene data show CDR1 as WSHSY and CDR2 as SAAADI. This CDR3 region has 12 residues. Trimming took 7 bases from V and 8 from J, leaving 14 bases between them. The CDR3 sequence: CASTTDRFGYTF. CDR3 coding DNA: TGCGCCAGCACTACGGACCGTTTCGGCTACACCTTC.

The V gene is TRBV7-3, the J gene TRBJ2-2, with TRBD2 identical over 7 bases. Germline V gene lookup returns CDR1 SGHTA and CDR2 FQGTGA. The CDR3 is 16 amino acids. J gave up 5 bases and V 8 bases, and 14 bases lay outside the gene matches. The DNA for the CDR3 is TGTGCCAGCCTCCCGAGCGGGTGGGAGGGGACCGGGGAGCTGTTTTTT. Residues: CASLPSGWEGTGELFF.

This clone was picked up one time. The rearrangement links TRBV19 to TRBJ1-2; D gene unclear. Germline CDR1 reads LNHDA; CDR2 reads SQIVND (reference sequence). Trimming removed 4 bases from V and 0 bases from J, with 9 bases in between. The CDR3 is 14 amino acids. The CDR3 region is CASSTPNANYGYTF. CDR3 DNA sequence: TGTGCCAGTAGTACGCCGAATGCTAACTATGGCTACACCTTC.

CDR3 protein: CAWDEGGIYNEQFF. The CDR3 coding sequence is TGTGCCTGGGACGAGGGAGGGATTTACAATGAGCAGTTCTTC. The chain links TRBV30 to TRBJ2-1; TRBD2 matches at 7 bases. The length of the CDR3 is 14 residues. V gave up 5 bases and J gave up 4 bases; unmatched junction bases: 8. Germline loops: CDR1 GTSNPN, CDR2 SVGIG (reference sequence).

This clone appeared once. The chain carries TRBV10-3 and TRBJ1-2; TRBD1 might be the D (6 bases). Trimming cost V 6 bases and J 2 bases, with 7 bases left between them. The germline V gene encodes CDR1 ENHRY and CDR2 SYGVKD. The CDR3 covers 12 residues. The CDR3 bases are TGTGCCATCAGGCAGGGGAACTATGGCTACACCTTC. This gives the protein CAIRQGNYGYTF.

V is TRBV9 and J is TRBJ2-7; 7 bases match TRBD1. With 4 bases clipped from V and 1 base from J, the junction kept 8 bases outside the gene matches. This CDR3 region has 15 residues. Germline V gene sequence: CDR1 SGDLS, CDR2 YYNGEE. The CDR3 DNA follows: TGTGCCAGCAGCCCAAGGACAGGACTGTCCTACGAGCAGTACTTC. This sequence encodes CASSPRTGLSYEQYF.

This chain joins TRBV6-5 and TRBJ1-5; D may be TRBD1 (5 bases). Per germline, CDR1 MNHEY and CDR2 SVGAGI. The CDR3 runs to 15 residues. Trimming removed 2 bases from V and 2 bases from J, with 10 bases in between. This CDR3 reads CASSYQGGGNQPQHF. CDR3 sequence (DNA): TGTGCCAGCAGTTACCAGGGTGGCGGCAATCAGCCCCAGCATTTT.

The chain has TRBV7-8 and TRBJ1-1; D unresolved. CDR3 length equals 14 residues. V lost 1 base and J 11 bases, leaving 17 bases between the germline ends. The germline V gene encodes CDR1 SGHVS and CDR2 FQNEAQ. The DNA for the CDR3 is TGTGCCAGCAGCTTAGGCTTGGGAGTTGGGTGGGCTTTCTTT. It is translated as CASSLGLGVGWAFF.

The chain has TRBV7-2 and TRBJ1-4; D remains ambiguous. The germline V gene has CDR1 SGHTA and CDR2 FQGNSA. CDR3 length equals 13 residues. V lost 2 bases to trimming and J lost 5 bases, with 6 bases between them. This CDR3 is CASSLLENEKLFF. The CDR3 nucleotides read TGTGCCAGCAGCTTACTCGAAAATGAAAAACTGTTTTTT.

The J gene is TRBJ1-2, the V gene TRBV27, with TRBD1 as a possible D gene (5 bases). Trimming left V 0 bases short and J 7 bases short, with 15 bases between. The CDR3 extends over 15 amino acids. Germline V gene data show CDR1 as MNHEY and CDR2 as SMNVEV (reference sequence). CDR3 in DNA: TGTGCCAGCAGTTTATCATGGGGCCCGCTCGGTGGCTACACCTTC. Residues: CASSLSWGPLGGYTF.

The J gene is TRBJ1-2, the V gene TRBV7-9; tentatively, D is TRBD1 (6 bases). The germline V gene has CDR1 SEHNR and CDR2 FQNEAQ (reference sequence). V shed 5 bases and J shed 5 bases, with 12 bases lying between them. CDR3 size: 13 residues. The CDR3 loop reads CASSTQQGYGYTF. As DNA, the CDR3 is TGTGCCAGCAGCACACAACAGGGTTATGGCTACACCTTC.

The J gene is TRBJ1-1, the V gene TRBV12-3 or TRBV12-4; D is perhaps TRBD1 (6 bases). The CDR3 consists of 12 residues. Trimming shortened V by 11 bases and J by 2 bases, and 12 bases separated the two germline ends. CDR3 protein: CALGAGNTEAFF. The CDR3 region has the DNA TGTGCCCTGGGGGCAGGCAACACTGAAGCTTTCTTT.

The chain couples TRBV5-6 to TRBJ2-1, with D perhaps matching TRBD1 (5 bases). In germline, CDR1 is SGHDT, CDR2 YYEEEE. The CDR3 loop spans 16 amino acids. Trimming removed 3 bases at V and 2 bases at J, with 15 bases between. The CDR3 nucleotides are TGTGCCAGCAGCTCCCAGGGATCTTTCACCTACAATGAGCAGTTCTTC. It translates to CASSSQGSFTYNEQFF.

This clone has only a few counts. The V call is TRBV6-1, the J call TRBJ2-7; TRBD1 matches 12 bases. Germline values: CDR1 MNHNS, CDR2 SASEGT. The V and J ends lost 3 bases and 1 base, in that order; junction bases with no gene match: 10. CDR3 size: 18 residues. The CDR3 region has the DNA TGTGCCAGCAGTGATGGAGGGACAGGGGGCCGGGGATCCTACGAGCAGTACTTC. As protein: CASSDGGTGGRGSYEQYF.

The chain uses TRBV4-3 and TRBJ1-2, with D hard to call. This CDR3 is built from 16 residues. V lost 0 bases and J lost 2, with 13 bases in between. The germline V gene has CDR1 LGHNA and CDR2 YSLEER. In DNA, the CDR3 is TGCGCCAGCAGCCAAGATAAGAACAGAAGAAACTATGGCTACACCTTC. This sequence encodes CASSQDKNRRNYGYTF.

The chain couples TRBV10-3 to TRBJ2-2, with D perhaps matching TRBD1 (6 bases). Deletions cut 2 bases from V and 0 bases from J, with 10 bases between. Germline CDR1 ENHRY, CDR2 SYGVKD. The CDR3 loop spans 16 amino acids. The CDR3 coding sequence is TGTGCCATCAGTGAGCCGGGACAAGCGAACACCGGGGAGCTGTTTTTT. Its protein is CAISEPGQANTGELFF.

CDR3 in amino acids: CASSYPTGNMNTEAFF. DNA of the CDR3: TGTGCCAGCAGTTACCCGACAGGGAACATGAACACTGAAGCTTTCTTT. The rearrangement links TRBV6-2 or TRBV6-3 to TRBJ1-1; 7 bases agree with TRBD1. The CDR3 has 16 amino acids. V trimming: 2 bases; J trimming: 0 bases; junction bases outside the gene matches: 6. Looked up from germline, CDR1 is MNHEY and CDR2 is SVGEGT.

This sequence joins TRBV5-4 and TRBJ2-2; D is uncertain. The germline V gene has CDR1 SGHNT and CDR2 YYREEE (reference sequence). Trimming stripped 2 bases from V and 5 bases from J, with 7 bases between. This CDR3 is 13 amino acids long. The chain's CDR3 is CASSFARTGELFF. The CDR3 nucleotides read TGTGCCAGCAGCTTCGCACGGACCGGGGAGCTGTTTTTT. Drawing the rest from reference TRBV5-4 and TRBJ2-2, the complete variable domain is ETGVTQSPTHLIKTRGQQVTLRCSSQSGHNTVSWYQQALGQGPQFIFQYYREEENGRGNFPPRFSGLQFPNYSSELNVNALELDDSALYLCASSFARTGELFFGEGSRLTVL.

The chain has TRBV9 and TRBJ2-7; D possibly uses TRBD1 or TRBD2 (5 bases each). Per the germline V gene, CDR1 is SGDLS and CDR2 is YYNGEE. The CDR3 consists of 15 residues. Trimming shortened V by 4 bases and J by 2 bases, and 16 bases separated the two germline ends. The CDR3: CASSTGSGLAYEQYF. In nucleotides, the CDR3 is TGTGCCAGCAGCACCGGCTCGGGGCTAGCCTACGAGCAGTACTTC.